The clone carrying this T cell receptor beta chain was counted a few times. The antigen is undetermined. From the 5' RACE reads, TCRdb called clonotypes with MiXCR, one entry per CDR3 protein. The table lists under 550,000 distinct CDR3 sequences, around a fifth of them singletons. The V end was cut by 4 bases, the J end by 5 bases, with 10 bases between. Germline-derived CDR1 and CDR2 are LGHNA and YNFKEQ. This CDR3 is built from 13 residues. This sample stems from a study of T cells after yellow fever vaccination. Study-level points and caveats: Boosting was followed by the reappearance of most primary-vaccination clones (about 96% CD4, about 89% CD8).

This receptor was taken from a man in his late teens or twenties who received the YFV17D yellow fever vaccine. Sequenced here: PBMCs, sampled more than 20 days after the first yellow fever vaccination. This chain uses TRBV4-2 with TRBJ2-3, with D unclear. The CDR3 here is CASSPPPGDTQYF. The DNA of the CDR3 is TGTGCCAGCAGCCCCCCCCCGGGAGATACGCAGTATTTT.